These T cell receptor beta chains were read from a single sample in a study of T cell responses to AZD1222 COVID-19 vaccine. Assay: immunoSEQ multiplex PCR; the TCRdb copy retains only in-frame clones and omits some. This sample has 70,000 or so clones, with around 86% found just once. The input for sequencing was peripheral blood, taken on day 0 of AZD1222 vaccination. These receptors all come from an adult in good health. CDR3s include the opening cysteine and the closing phenylalanine or tryptophan. Fields, in order: V gene, D gene, J gene, clone size, CDR3 protein, CDR3 DNA. D genes are given only for firm matches. Clone size is stated in some rows and not others, as once, few, many or a class when expanded.

TRBV6-5	TRBD1	TRBJ2-5	.	CASSYQGRGISQTQYF	TGTGCCAGCAGTTACCAAGGCAGGGGGATTTCGCAGACCCAGTACTTC
TRBV2	.	TRBJ1-2	.	CASSTSTGGNVYGYTF	.
TRBV7-8	.	TRBJ2-2	.	CASSPRASSGELFF	TGTGCCAGCAGCCCCCGGGCCTCGAGCGGGGAGCTGTTTTTT
TRBV30	TRBD2	TRBJ2-7	.	CAWSKRGASGGSYEQYF	TGTGCCTGGTCCAAACGGGGTGCTAGCGGGGGTTCCTACGAGCAGTACTTC
TRBV30	TRBD1	TRBJ1-1	.	CASETGALTGAFF	TGTGCCTCGGAGACAGGGGCTCTCACTGGAGCTTTCTTT
TRBV30	.	TRBJ1-4	.	CAWSPSSNNEKLFF	TGTGCCTGGAGTCCTTCGAGTAATAATGAAAAACTGTTTTTT
TRBV11-2	.	TRBJ2-7	.	CASSFSTVYYEQYF	TGTGCCAGCAGCTTTTCGACAGTTTACTACGAGCAGTACTTC
TRBV30	TRBD1	TRBJ1-1	.	CAWSYDRGTEAFF	TGTGCCTGGAGTTACGACAGGGGGACTGAAGCTTTCTTT
TRBV4-1	.	TRBJ2-4	.	CASSPQGPKNIQYF	TGCGCCAGCAGCCCACAGGGTCCGAAAAACATTCAGTACTTC
TRBV6-2/TRBV6-3	.	TRBJ1-6	.	CASSYSGPNSPLHF	TGTGCCAGCAGTTACTCGGGTCCAAATTCACCCCTCCACTTT
TRBV20-1	.	TRBJ2-1	.	CSARTNEQFF	TGCAGTGCTAGAACCAATGAGCAGTTCTTC
TRBV27	.	TRBJ1-5	.	CASSSQMGNQPQHF	TGTGCCAGCAGTTCGCAAATGGGAAATCAGCCCCAGCATTTT
TRBV28	.	TRBJ1-1	.	CASSGPNLEAFF	TGTGCCAGCAGCGGACCGAATCTTGAAGCTTTCTTT
TRBV5-4	TRBD1	TRBJ2-2	.	CATLPGQTNTGELFF	TGTGCCACCCTACCGGGACAGACGAACACCGGGGAGCTGTTTTTT
TRBV2	.	TRBJ2-1	.	CASTIRGDEQFF	TGTGCCAGCACCATCAGGGGAGATGAGCAGTTCTTC
TRBV20-1	TRBD1	TRBJ2-7	.	CSADRGSEQYF	TGCAGTGCCGACAGGGGGTCCGAGCAGTACTTC
TRBV11-1	TRBD2	TRBJ2-1	.	CASSVGLAGINEQFF	TGTGCCAGCAGCGTCGGACTAGCGGGGATCAATGAGCAGTTCTTC
TRBV6-5	.	TRBJ1-6	.	CASKSGLYSPLHF	TGTGCCAGCAAATCGGGGTTATATTCACCCCTCCACTTT
TRBV27	TRBD2	TRBJ2-7	few	CASSFRTSAYEQYF	TGTGCCAGCAGTTTTAGGACTAGCGCTTACGAGCAGTACTTC
TRBV10-3	.	TRBJ2-7	.	CAISDIGEQYF	TGTGCCATCAGTGACATAGGCGAGCAGTACTTC
TRBV6-5	TRBD1	TRBJ1-6	.	CATADRGNSPLHF	TGTGCCACCGCTGACAGGGGTAATTCACCCCTCCACTTT
TRBV10-3	.	TRBJ1-5	.	CAISVGDRGQPQHF	TGTGCCATCAGTGTAGGTGATAGGGGTCAGCCCCAGCATTTT
TRBV28	TRBD1	TRBJ1-2	.	CASSLAGGAGNYGYTF	TGTGCCAGCAGTTTAGCAGGGGGCGCGGGTAACTATGGCTACACCTTC
TRBV25-1	.	TRBJ1-2	.	CASSDAGRTGYTF	TGTGCCAGCAGTGATGCGGGAAGGACTGGCTACACCTTC
TRBV11-2	.	TRBJ1-1	.	CASSLSLGGAFF	TGTGCCAGCAGCTTAAGCCTCGGCGGAGCTTTCTTT
TRBV5-4	.	TRBJ2-1	.	CASSLEISEQFF	TGTGCCAGCAGCTTGGAGATCTCTGAGCAGTTCTTC
TRBV6-4	.	TRBJ1-1	.	CASSDWMGASGWEAFF	TGTGCCAGCAGTGACTGGATGGGGGCGAGTGGATGGGAAGCTTTCTTT
TRBV7-3	.	TRBJ1-1	.	CASSLMSNTEAFF	TGTGCCAGCAGCTTAATGAGTAACACTGAAGCTTTCTTT
TRBV6-5	TRBD1	TRBJ1-2	.	CASSTQGDGYTF	TGTGCCAGCAGTACTCAGGGGGATGGCTACACCTTC
TRBV6-4	.	TRBJ2-6	.	CASSVWSGANVLTF	TGTGCCAGCAGTGTCTGGTCTGGGGCCAACGTCCTGACTTTC
TRBV5-8	.	TRBJ2-1	.	CASSFSLGSYNEQFF	TGTGCCAGCAGCTTCAGTCTGGGGTCCTACAATGAGCAGTTCTTC
TRBV9	.	TRBJ1-1	.	CASSVEAADEAFF	TGTGCCAGCAGCGTAGAAGCGGCAGATGAAGCTTTCTTT
TRBV19	.	TRBJ1-1	few	CASRRVGMNTEAFF	TGTGCCAGTAGAAGAGTAGGAATGAACACTGAAGCTTTCTTT
TRBV4-3	TRBD1	TRBJ1-2	.	CASSPITGDGYTF	TGCGCCAGCAGCCCCATAACAGGGGATGGCTACACCTTC
TRBV9	TRBD1	TRBJ2-1	.	CASSVVGQGAYNEQFF	TGTGCCAGCAGCGTAGTGGGACAGGGGGCCTACAATGAGCAGTTCTTC
TRBV5-1	.	TRBJ2-3	.	CASSLALGAEDTQYF	TGCGCCAGCAGCTTGGCCCTCGGGGCTGAAGATACGCAGTATTTT
TRBV2	.	TRBJ1-6	.	CASSVNSYNSPLHF	TGTGCCAGCAGTGTGAACAGCTATAATTCACCCCTCCACTTT
TRBV27	.	TRBJ1-5	.	CASSLRGVGGNQPQHF	TGTGCCAGCAGTTTAAGAGGGGTCGGCGGCAATCAGCCCCAGCATTTT
TRBV5-5	.	TRBJ1-1	.	CASSLGDTEAFF	TGTGCCAGCAGCTTGGGGGACACTGAAGCTTTCTTT
TRBV30	TRBD1	TRBJ1-3	many	CASTGGGNTIYF	TGTGCCTCTACAGGGGGTGGAAACACCATATATTTT
TRBV12-5	.	TRBJ2-4	.	CASGLGRENIQYF	TGTGCTAGTGGTTTGGGAAGAGAAAACATTCAGTACTTC
TRBV5-1	TRBD2	TRBJ2-1	.	CASSLGLAGGLYNEQFF	TGCGCCAGCAGCCTGGGACTAGCGGGGGGGCTCTACAATGAGCAGTTCTTC
TRBV19	.	TRBJ1-1	.	CASTWAENTEAFF	TGTGCCAGTACATGGGCCGAGAACACTGAAGCTTTCTTT
TRBV2	TRBD2	TRBJ2-3	once	CASSEGLLAGDF	TGTGCCAGCAGTGAGGGCCTGCTAGCGGGGGATTTT
TRBV24-1	.	TRBJ2-1	.	CATSDSKPTQAGRQFF	TGTGCCACCAGTGATTCGAAACCAACCCAGGCGGGGCGGCAGTTCTTC
TRBV5-1	.	TRBJ1-2	.	CASSLGGYDGYTF	TGCGCCAGCAGCTTGGGAGGGTATGACGGCTACACCTTC
TRBV5-1	.	TRBJ1-4	.	CASSPEGHPNEKLFF	TGCGCCAGCAGCCCCGAGGGCCACCCTAATGAAAAACTGTTTTTT
TRBV6-1	.	TRBJ1-4	.	CASSEQVSREKLFF	TGTGCCAGCAGTGAACAAGTGAGTCGTGAAAAACTGTTTTTT
TRBV14	TRBD2	TRBJ2-1	.	CASSQEWGGDAGQFF	TGTGCCAGCAGCCAAGAGTGGGGAGGGGACGCAGGGCAGTTCTTC
TRBV7-9	.	TRBJ2-3	.	CASSSGDFADTQYF	TGTGCCAGCAGCTCCGGGGACTTCGCGGATACGCAGTATTTT
TRBV13	TRBD1	TRBJ1-1	.	CASSPGQGGTEAFF	TGTGCCAGCAGCCCGGGACAGGGGGGCACTGAAGCTTTCTTT
TRBV19	.	TRBJ2-2	.	CASSQGKGFAGELFF	TGTGCCAGTAGCCAGGGGAAAGGGTTTGCCGGGGAGCTGTTTTTT